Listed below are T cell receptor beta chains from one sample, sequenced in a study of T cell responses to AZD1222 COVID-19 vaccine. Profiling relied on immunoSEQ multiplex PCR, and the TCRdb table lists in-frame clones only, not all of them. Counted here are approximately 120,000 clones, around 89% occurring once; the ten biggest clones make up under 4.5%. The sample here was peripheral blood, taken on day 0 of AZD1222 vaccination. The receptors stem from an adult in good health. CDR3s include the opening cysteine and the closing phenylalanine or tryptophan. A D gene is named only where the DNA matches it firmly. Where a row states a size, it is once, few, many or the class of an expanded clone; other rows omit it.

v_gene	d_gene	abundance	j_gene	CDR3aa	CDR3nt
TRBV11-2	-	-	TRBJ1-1	CASSLVRGSDTEAFF	TGTGCCAGCAGCTTAGTGCGCGGGTCGGACACTGAAGCTTTCTTT
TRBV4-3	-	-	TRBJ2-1	CASSQYHGKASDEQFF	TGCGCCAGCAGCCAATATCATGGGAAGGCGAGTGATGAGCAGTTCTTC
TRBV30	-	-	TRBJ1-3	CAWSSFSGNTIYF	TGTGCCTGGAGTTCCTTCTCTGGAAACACCATATATTTT
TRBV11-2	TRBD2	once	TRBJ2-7	CASSSLSGTGKQYF	TGTGCCAGCAGCTCGCTTAGCGGGACGGGTAAGCAGTACTTC
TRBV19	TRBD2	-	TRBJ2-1	CASSSSGRGEQFF	TGTGCCAGTAGTAGCAGCGGGAGGGGTGAGCAGTTCTTC
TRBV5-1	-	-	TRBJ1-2	CASSPGDYGYTF	TGCGCCAGCAGCCCAGGGGACTATGGCTACACCTTC
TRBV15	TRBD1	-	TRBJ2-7	CAGQGGGEQYF	TGTGCGGGACAGGGGGGTGGCGAGCAGTACTTC
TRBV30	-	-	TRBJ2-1	CAWSVGSFNEQFF	TGTGCCTGGAGTGTAGGTAGTTTCAATGAGCAGTTCTTC
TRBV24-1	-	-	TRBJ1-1	CATSDPTKDGEAFF	TGTGCCACCAGTGATCCAACCAAAGACGGTGAAGCTTTCTTT
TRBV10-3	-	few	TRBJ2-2	CAIAGGMGHSNTGELFF	TGTGCCATCGCTGGGGGGATGGGACACTCGAACACCGGGGAGCTGTTTTTT
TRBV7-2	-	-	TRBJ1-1	CASSLDRVYTEAFF	TGTGCCAGCAGCTTAGACAGGGTTTACACTGAAGCTTTCTTT
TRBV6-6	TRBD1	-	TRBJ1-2	CASSYGTGAGYTF	TGTGCCAGCAGTTACGGGACAGGGGCCGGCTACACCTTC
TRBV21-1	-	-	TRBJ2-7	CASTDRGSYEQYF	TGTGCCAGCACCGACAGGGGCAGCTACGAGCAGTACTTC
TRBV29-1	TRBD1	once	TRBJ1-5	CSVGVDRDQPQHF	TGCAGCGTTGGGGTTGACAGGGATCAGCCCCAGCATTTT
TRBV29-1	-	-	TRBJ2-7	CSVSRNRDSYEQYF	TGCAGCGTTTCACGGAACAGGGACTCCTACGAGCAGTACTTC
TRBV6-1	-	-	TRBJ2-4	CASSEAPGPPLGIQYF	TGTGCCAGCAGTGAAGCCCCCGGGCCCCCACTGGGAATTCAGTACTTC
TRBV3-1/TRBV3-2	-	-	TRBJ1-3	CASSQTGAGNTIYF	TGTGCCAGCAGCCAAACAGGCGCTGGAAACACCATATATTTT
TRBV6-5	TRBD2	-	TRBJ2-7	CASSYSRTSGDYEQYF	TGTGCCAGCAGTTACTCGCGGACTAGCGGGGACTACGAGCAGTACTTC